Listed below are T cell receptor beta chains from one sample, sequenced in a study of T cells in Graves' hyperthyroidism and ophthalmopathy. From the multiplex PCR reads, TCRdb called clonotypes with MiXCR, one entry per CDR3 protein. The sample holds hundreds of thousands of distinct CDR3 sequences, just under 20% seen once. The sample consisted of blood. These receptors all stem from a man aged 40-49 years with Graves' ophthalmopathy. CDR3s include the opening cysteine and the closing phenylalanine or tryptophan. D genes are given only for firm matches. Expanded clones are given a class, and other clones once, few, many or no size at all.

>TRBV12-3/TRBV12-4|TRBD1|-|TRBJ2-5
TGTGCCAGCAGTTTAGACAGGGGGGTGGGCTATATGATTCAAGAGACCCAGTACTTC
CASSLDRGVGYMIQETQYF
>TRBV7-9|-|-|TRBJ2-7
TGTGCCAGCAGCCCCCCCATGGACGAGCAGTACTTC
CASSPPMDEQYF
>TRBV4-1|TRBD2|-|TRBJ2-3
TGCGCCAGCAGCCAAGATGATGGGTCGGGGGGGGATACGCAGTATTTT
CASSQDDGSGGDTQYF
>TRBV19|TRBD1|-|TRBJ2-2
TGTGCCAGTAGTGCCCCGGGACAGGGAGGCACCGGGGAGCTGTTTTTT
CASSAPGQGGTGELFF
>TRBV6-5|TRBD2|few|TRBJ2-5
TGTGCCAGCAGTTCTCTTAGCGGGAGAGGAGAGACCCAGTACTTC
CASSSLSGRGETQYF
>TRBV27|TRBD1|many|TRBJ1-4
TGTGCCAGCAGTCCCGAGACAGGGAAGGGCGAAAAACTGTTTTTT
CASSPETGKGEKLFF
>TRBV6-2/TRBV6-3|TRBD1|-|TRBJ1-5
TGTGCCAGCAGCACAGGGGCAGATCAGCCCCAGCATTTT
CASSTGADQPQHF
>TRBV6-2/TRBV6-3|TRBD1|many|TRBJ1-2
TGTGCCAGCAGACAGGGGAACTATGGCTACACCTTC
CASRQGNYGYTF
>TRBV5-1|TRBD1|few|TRBJ2-7
TGCGCCAGCAGCTTGGGCTTCGACAGGGGTTCGTACGAGCAGTACTTC
CASSLGFDRGSYEQYF
>TRBV19|-|few|TRBJ1-1
TGTGCCAGTAGTAGCCAGACGAACACTGAAGCTTTCTTT
CASSSQTNTEAFF
>TRBV28|TRBD1|-|TRBJ1-5
TGTGCCAGCAGAACGGGACAGGGCCATAGCAATCAGCCCCAGCATTTT
CASRTGQGHSNQPQHF
>TRBV7-8|-|many|TRBJ1-1
TGTGCCAGCAGCCCGAGGGTGGAGAACATAGGGGAAGCTTTCTTT
CASSPRVENIGEAFF
>TRBV13|TRBD1|-|TRBJ2-2
TGTGCCAGCAGCTCGGACAGGGGAATCGGGGAGCTGTTTTTT
CASSSDRGIGELFF
>TRBV6-1|-|few|TRBJ2-7
TGTGCCACCACGGCAGGTCAGGCGTCCTACGAGCAGTACTTC
CATTAGQASYEQYF
>TRBV20-1|-|-|TRBJ2-7
TGCAGTGCTAGAGGTCTAGGTATCGCCTACGAGCAGTACTTC
CSARGLGIAYEQYF
>TRBV20-1|TRBD1|-|TRBJ2-5
TGCAGTGCTCTCGACAGGGCGGGAGAGACCCAGTACTTC
CSALDRAGETQYF
>TRBV2|-|many|TRBJ1-4
TGTGCCAGCAGCTACCAGGATGGGACACCGTTCCTGTTTTTT
CASSYQDGTPFLFF
>TRBV20-1|TRBD2|-|TRBJ2-5
TGCAGTGTCGGGCGGGGGTACCAAGAGACCCAGTACTTC
CSVGRGYQETQYF
>TRBV9|-|many|TRBJ1-5
TGTGCCAGCAGTGTTGGGGGGAGCAATCAGCCCCAGCATTTT
CASSVGGSNQPQHF
>TRBV28|TRBD1|-|TRBJ1-5
TGTGCCAGCAGACCAGGGGGTTATAGCAATCAGCCCCAGCATTTT
CASRPGGYSNQPQHF
>TRBV7-9|TRBD2|-|TRBJ2-1
TGTGCCAGCAGCTTAGCCCCTAGCGGGGTTTCGAGCTCCTACAATGAGCAGTTCTTC
CASSLAPSGVSSSYNEQFF
>TRBV12-3/TRBV12-4|-|many|TRBJ2-1
TGTGCCAGCGGGGCGGGGGCCTTTCTCTCCAACTCCTACAATGAGCAGTTCTTC
CASGAGAFLSNSYNEQFF
>TRBV6-1|-|many|TRBJ2-7
TGTGCCAGCAGTGAATACAGTTCCTACGAGCAGTACTTC
CASSEYSSYEQYF
>TRBV18|TRBD1|-|TRBJ1-2
TGTGCCAGCTCACCAGACGCACAGGGGATCAATGGCTACACCTTC
CASSPDAQGINGYTF
>TRBV11-2|TRBD2|many|TRBJ2-7
TGTGCCAGCAGCTTAGAACTAGCGGCACCCTACGAGCAGTACTTC
CASSLELAAPYEQYF
>TRBV20-1|-|many|TRBJ2-7
TGCAGTGTTCCCGACAGATTCTACGAGCAGTACTTC
CSVPDRFYEQYF
>TRBV3-1|-|few|TRBJ1-1
TGTGCCAGCAGCGTTGTAGGGACTGAAGCTTTCTTT
CASSVVGTEAFF
>TRBV12-3/TRBV12-4|-|few|TRBJ2-7
TGTGCCAGCAGTTTGAGGGGGAGAGCCTACGAGCAGTACTTC
CASSLRGRAYEQYF
>TRBV27|-|-|TRBJ1-5
TGTGCCAGCAGTTTGATAGGGGAGGTGGGTCAGCCCCAGCATTTT
CASSLIGEVGQPQHF
>TRBV12-3/TRBV12-4|TRBD2|-|TRBJ2-3
TGTGCCAGCAGTTCCACTAGCGGGGGGGGCACGCAGTATTTT
CASSSTSGGGTQYF
>TRBV6-1|-|-|TRBJ2-5
TGTGCCAGCAGTGATCCCACGGGCAGGGGGGGAGAGACCCAGTACTTC
CASSDPTGRGGETQYF
>TRBV5-1|TRBD1|few|TRBJ1-1
TGCGCCAGCAGCTCCGGACAGGGGCTTGTAGCTTTCTTT
CASSSGQGLVAFF
>TRBV10-2|-|few|TRBJ2-2
TGCGCCAGCAGCCCGTCGAATAGGAACACCGGGGAGCTGTTTTTT
CASSPSNRNTGELFF
>TRBV20-1|TRBD2|-|TRBJ2-3
TGCAGTGCTTGGGGCCGGGGCGTAAGCGGGATAGGCACAGATACGCAGTATTTT
CSAWGRGVSGIGTDTQYF
>TRBV7-3|-|-|TRBJ2-3
TGTGCCAGCAGCTACAGGGGACTATACACAGATACGCAGTATTTT
CASSYRGLYTDTQYF
>TRBV7-6|TRBD2|many|TRBJ2-1
TGCGCCAGCAGCTTAGGGACTAGCGGCACCTACAATGAGCAGTTCTTC
CASSLGTSGTYNEQFF
>TRBV14|TRBD2|-|TRBJ2-1
TGTGCCAGCAGCCAGACTAGCGGACATAGCTCCTACAATGAGCAGTTCTTC
CASSQTSGHSSYNEQFF